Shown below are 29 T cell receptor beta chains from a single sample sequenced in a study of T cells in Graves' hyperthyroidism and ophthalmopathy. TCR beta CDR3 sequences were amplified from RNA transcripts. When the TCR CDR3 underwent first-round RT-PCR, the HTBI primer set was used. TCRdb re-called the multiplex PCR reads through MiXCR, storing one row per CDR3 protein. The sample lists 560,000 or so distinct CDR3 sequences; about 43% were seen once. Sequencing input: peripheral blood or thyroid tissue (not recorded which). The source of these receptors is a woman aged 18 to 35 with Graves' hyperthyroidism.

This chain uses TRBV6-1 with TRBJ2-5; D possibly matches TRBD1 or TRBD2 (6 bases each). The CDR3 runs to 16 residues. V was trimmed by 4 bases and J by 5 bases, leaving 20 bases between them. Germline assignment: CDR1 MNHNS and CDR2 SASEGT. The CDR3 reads CASSVSTGQGRETQYF. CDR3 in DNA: TGTGCCAGCAGTGTGTCAACAGGTCAGGGGAGGGAGACCCAGTACTTC.

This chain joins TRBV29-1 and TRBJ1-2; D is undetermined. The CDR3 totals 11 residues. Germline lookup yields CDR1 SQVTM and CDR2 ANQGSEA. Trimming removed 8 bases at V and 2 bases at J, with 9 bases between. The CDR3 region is CSLLPNYGYTF. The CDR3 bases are TGCAGCTTACTCCCCAACTATGGCTACACCTTC.

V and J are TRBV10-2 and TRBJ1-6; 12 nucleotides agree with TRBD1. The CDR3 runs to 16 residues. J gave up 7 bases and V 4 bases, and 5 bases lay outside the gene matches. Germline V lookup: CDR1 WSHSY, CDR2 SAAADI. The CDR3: CASSVTGTGGNSPLHF. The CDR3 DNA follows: TGCGCCAGCAGTGTAACCGGGACAGGGGGCAATTCACCCCTCCACTTT.

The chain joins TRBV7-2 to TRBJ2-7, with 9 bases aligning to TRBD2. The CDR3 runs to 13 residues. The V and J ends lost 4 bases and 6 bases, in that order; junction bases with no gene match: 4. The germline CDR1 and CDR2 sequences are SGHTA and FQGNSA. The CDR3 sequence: CASSSLTSGEQYF. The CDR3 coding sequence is TGTGCCAGCAGCTCCCTGACTAGCGGCGAGCAGTACTTC.

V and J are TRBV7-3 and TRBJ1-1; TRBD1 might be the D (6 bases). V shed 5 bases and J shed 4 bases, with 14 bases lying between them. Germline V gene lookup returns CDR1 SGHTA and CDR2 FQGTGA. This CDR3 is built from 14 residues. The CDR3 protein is CASSPYRESTEAFF. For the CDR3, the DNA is TGTGCCAGCAGCCCATACAGGGAGAGCACTGAAGCTTTCTTT.

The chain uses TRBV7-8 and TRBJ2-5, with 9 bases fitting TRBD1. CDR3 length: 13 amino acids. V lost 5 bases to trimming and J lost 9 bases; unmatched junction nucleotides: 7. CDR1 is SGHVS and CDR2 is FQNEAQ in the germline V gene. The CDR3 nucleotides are TGTGCCAGCAGCCATACAGGGGGCCAGCCCCAGTACTTC. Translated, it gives CASSHTGGQPQYF.

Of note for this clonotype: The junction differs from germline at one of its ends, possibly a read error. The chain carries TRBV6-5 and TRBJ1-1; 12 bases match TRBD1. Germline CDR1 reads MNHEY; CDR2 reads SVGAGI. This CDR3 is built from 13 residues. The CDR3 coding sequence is TGTGCCATCAGTTACGGGGACAGGGGGCGAGCTTTCTTT. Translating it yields CAISYGDRGRAFF.

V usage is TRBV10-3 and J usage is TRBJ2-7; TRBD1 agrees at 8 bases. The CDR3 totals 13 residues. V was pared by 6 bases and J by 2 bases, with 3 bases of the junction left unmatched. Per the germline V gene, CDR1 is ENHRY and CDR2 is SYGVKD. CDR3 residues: CAIRLTGAYEQYF. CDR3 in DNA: TGTGCCATCAGACTGACAGGGGCCTACGAGCAGTACTTC.

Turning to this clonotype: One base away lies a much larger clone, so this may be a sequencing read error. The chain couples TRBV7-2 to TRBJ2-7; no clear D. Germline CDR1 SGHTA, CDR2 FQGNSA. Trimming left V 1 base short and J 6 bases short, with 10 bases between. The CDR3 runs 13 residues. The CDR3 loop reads CASSLGKGCEQYF. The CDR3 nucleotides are TGTGCCAGCAGCTTAGGAAAGGGCTGCGAGCAGTACTTC.

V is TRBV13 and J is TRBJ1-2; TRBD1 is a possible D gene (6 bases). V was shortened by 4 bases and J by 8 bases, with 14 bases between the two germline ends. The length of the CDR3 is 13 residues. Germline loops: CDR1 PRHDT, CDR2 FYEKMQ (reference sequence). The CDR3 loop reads CASSSLGGEGYTF. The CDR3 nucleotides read TGTGCCAGCAGCTCCTTAGGGGGTGAAGGCTACACCTTC.

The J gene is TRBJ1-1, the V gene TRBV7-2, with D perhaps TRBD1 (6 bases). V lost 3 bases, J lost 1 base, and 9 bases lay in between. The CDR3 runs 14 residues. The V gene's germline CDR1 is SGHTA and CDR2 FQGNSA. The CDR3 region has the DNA TGTGCCAGCAGCTTCAGACAGGAGAACACTGAAGCTTTCTTT. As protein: CASSFRQENTEAFF. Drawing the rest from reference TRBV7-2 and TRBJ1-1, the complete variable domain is GAGVSQSPSNKVTEKGKDVELRCDPISGHTALYWYRQSLGQGLEFLIYFQGNSAPDKSGLPSDRFSAERTGGSVSTLTIQRTQQEDSAVYLCASSFRQENTEAFFGQGTRLTVV.

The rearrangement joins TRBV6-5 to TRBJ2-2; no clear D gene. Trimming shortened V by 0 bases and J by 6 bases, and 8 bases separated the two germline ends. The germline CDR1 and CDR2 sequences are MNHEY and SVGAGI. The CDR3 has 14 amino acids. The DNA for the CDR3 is TGTGCCAGCAGTTACTCTGCCAACTCCGGGGAGCTGTTTTTT. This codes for CASSYSANSGELFF.

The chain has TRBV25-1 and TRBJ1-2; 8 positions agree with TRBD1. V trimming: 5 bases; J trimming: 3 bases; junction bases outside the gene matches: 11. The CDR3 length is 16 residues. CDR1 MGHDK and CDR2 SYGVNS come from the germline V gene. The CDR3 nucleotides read TGTGCCAGCAGTATCTACGGGACAGGAGTATACTATGGCTACACCTTC. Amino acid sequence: CASSIYGTGVYYGYTF.

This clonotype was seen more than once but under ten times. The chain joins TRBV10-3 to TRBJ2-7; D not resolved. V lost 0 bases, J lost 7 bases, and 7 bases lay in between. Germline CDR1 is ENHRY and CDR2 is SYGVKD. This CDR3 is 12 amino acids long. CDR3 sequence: CAISESGHEQYF. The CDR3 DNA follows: TGTGCCATCAGTGAGTCCGGCCATGAGCAGTACTTC.

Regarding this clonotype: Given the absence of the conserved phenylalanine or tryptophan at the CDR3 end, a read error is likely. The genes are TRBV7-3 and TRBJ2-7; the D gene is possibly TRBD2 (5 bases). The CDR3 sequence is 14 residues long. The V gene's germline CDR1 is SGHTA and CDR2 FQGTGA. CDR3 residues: CASGQDGNSYEQYL. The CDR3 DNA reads TGTGCAAGCGGCCAAGATGGCAACTCCTACGAGCAGTACTTA.

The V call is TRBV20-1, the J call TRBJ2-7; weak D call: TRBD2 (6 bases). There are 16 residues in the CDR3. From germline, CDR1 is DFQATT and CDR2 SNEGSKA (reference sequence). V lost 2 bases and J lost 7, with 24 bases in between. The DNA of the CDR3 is TGCAGTGCTAGATCCCAAAGCGGGTCGTCCTACAATGAGCAGTACTTC. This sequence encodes CSARSQSGSSYNEQYF.

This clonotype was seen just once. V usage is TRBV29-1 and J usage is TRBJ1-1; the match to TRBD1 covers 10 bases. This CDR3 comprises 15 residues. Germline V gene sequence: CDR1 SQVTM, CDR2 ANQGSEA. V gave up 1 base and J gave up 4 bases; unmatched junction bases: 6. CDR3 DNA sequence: TGCAGCGTTGAAGGGACAGGGGGTCCGAGCACTGAAGCTTTCTTT. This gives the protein CSVEGTGGPSTEAFF.

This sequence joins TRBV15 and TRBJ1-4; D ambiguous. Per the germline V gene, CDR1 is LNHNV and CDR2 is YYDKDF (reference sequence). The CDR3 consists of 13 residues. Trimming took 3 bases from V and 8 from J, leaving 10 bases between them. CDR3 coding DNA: TGTGCCACCAGCAGCTGGGCCGGAGAAAAACTGTTTTTT. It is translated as CATSSWAGEKLFF.

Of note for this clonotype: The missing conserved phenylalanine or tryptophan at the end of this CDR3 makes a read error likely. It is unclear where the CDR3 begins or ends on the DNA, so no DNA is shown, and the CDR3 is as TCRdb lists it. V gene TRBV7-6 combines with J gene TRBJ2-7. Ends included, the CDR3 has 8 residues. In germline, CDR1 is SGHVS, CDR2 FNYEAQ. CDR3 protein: CASSLTIP.

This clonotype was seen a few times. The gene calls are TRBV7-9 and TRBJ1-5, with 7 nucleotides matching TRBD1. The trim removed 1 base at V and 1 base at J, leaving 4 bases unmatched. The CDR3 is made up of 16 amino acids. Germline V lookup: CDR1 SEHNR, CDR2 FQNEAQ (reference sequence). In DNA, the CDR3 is TGTGCCAGCAGCTTAGTGAGGGGGCCAAGCAATCAGCCCCAGCATTTT. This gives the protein CASSLVRGPSNQPQHF. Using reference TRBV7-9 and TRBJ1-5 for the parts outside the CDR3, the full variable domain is DTGVSQNPRHKITKRGQNVTFRCDPISEHNRLYWYRQTLGQGPEFLTYFQNEAQLEKSRLLSDRFSAERPKGSFSTLEIQRTEQGDSAMYLCASSLVRGPSNQPQHFGDGTRLSIL.

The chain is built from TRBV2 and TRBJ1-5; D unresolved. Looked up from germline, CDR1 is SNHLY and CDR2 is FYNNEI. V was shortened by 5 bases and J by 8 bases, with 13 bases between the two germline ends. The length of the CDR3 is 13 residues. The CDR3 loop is CASSYRDWEPQHF. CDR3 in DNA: TGTGCCAGCAGTTATCGGGATTGGGAGCCCCAGCATTTT. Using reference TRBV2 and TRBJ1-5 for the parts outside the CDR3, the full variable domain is EPEVTQTPSHQVTQMGQEVILRCVPISNHLYFYWYRQILGQKVEFLVSFYNNEISEKSEIFDDQFSVERPDGSNFTLKIRSTKLEDSAMYFCASSYRDWEPQHFGDGTRLSIL.

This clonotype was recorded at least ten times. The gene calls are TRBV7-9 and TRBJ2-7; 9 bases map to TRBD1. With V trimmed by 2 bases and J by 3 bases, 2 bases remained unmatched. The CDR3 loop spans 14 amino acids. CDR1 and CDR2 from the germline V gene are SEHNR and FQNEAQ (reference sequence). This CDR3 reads CASSLPGQGYEQYF. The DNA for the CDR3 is TGTGCCAGCAGCTTACCGGGACAGGGCTACGAGCAGTACTTC.

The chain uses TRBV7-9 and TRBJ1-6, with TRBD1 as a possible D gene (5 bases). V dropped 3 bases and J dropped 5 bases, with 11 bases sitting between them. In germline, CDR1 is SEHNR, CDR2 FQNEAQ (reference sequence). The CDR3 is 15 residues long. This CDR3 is CASSLGQVNNSPLHF. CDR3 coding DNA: TGTGCCAGCAGCTTGGGGCAGGTCAATAATTCACCCCTCCACTTT.

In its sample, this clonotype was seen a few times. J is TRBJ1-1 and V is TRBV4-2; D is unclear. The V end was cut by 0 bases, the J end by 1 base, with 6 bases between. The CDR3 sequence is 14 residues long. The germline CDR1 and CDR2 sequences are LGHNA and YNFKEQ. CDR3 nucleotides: TGTGCCAGCAGCCAAGATCCCGCGAACACTGAAGCTTTCTTT. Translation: CASSQDPANTEAFF.

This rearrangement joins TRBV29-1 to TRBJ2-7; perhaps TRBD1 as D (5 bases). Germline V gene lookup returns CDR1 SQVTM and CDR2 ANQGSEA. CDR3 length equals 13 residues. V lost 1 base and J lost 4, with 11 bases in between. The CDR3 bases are TGCAGCGTTGAAGCGGCAGGGCGATACGAGCAGTACTTC. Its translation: CSVEAAGRYEQYF.

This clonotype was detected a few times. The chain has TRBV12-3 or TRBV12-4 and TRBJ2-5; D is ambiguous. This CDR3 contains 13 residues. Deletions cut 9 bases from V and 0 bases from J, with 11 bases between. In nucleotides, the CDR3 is TGTGCCAGTGCTCCAGGAGACCAAGAGACCCAGTACTTC. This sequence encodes CASAPGDQETQYF.

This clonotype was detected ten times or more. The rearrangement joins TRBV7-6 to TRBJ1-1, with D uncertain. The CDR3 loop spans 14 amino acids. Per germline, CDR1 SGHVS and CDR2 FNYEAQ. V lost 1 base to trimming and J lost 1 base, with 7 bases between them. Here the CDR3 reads CASSLGTTNTEAFF. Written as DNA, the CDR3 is TGTGCCAGCAGCTTAGGTACAACGAACACTGAAGCTTTCTTT.

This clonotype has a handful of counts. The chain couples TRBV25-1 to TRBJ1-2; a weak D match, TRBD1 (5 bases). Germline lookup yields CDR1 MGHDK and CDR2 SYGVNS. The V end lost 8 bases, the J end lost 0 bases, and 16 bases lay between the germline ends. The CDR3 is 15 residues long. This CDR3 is CASVEGDGSNYGYTF. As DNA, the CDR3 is TGTGCCAGCGTTGAAGGGGACGGATCTAACTATGGCTACACCTTC.

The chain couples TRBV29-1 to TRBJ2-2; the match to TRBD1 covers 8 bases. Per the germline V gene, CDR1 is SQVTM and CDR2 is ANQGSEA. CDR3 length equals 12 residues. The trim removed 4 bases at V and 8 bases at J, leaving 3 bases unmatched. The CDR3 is CSVGTGFGELFF. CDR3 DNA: TGCAGCGTTGGGACAGGGTTTGGGGAGCTGTTTTTT.